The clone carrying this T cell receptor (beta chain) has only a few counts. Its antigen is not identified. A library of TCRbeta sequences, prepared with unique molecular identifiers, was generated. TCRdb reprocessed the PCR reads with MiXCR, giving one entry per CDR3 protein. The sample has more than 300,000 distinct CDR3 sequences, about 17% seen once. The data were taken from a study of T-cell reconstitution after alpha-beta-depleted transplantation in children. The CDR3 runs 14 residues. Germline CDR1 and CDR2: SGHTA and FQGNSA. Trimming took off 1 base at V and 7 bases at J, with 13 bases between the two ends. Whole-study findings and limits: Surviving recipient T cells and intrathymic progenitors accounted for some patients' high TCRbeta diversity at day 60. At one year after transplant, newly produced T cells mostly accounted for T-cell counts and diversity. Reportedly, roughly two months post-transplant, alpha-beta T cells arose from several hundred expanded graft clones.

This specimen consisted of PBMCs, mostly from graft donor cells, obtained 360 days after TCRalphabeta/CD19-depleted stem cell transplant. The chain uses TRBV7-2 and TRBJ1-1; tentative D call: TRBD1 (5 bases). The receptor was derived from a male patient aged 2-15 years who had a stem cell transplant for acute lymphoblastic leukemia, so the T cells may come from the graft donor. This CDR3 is CASSLVGRVREAFF. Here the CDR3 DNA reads TGTGCCAGCAGCTTAGTGGGGCGTGTCCGTGAAGCTTTCTTT.